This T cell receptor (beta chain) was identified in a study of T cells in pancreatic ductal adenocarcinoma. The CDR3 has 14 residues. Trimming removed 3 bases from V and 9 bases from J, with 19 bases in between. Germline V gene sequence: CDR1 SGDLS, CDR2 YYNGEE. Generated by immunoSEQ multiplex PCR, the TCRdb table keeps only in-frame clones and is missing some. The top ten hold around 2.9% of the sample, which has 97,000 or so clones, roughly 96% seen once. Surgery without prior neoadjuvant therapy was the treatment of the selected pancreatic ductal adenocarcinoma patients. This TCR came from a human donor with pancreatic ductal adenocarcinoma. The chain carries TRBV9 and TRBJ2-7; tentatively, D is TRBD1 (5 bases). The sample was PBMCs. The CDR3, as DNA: TGTGCCAGCAGCGCCCACCCTGACAGAGTAGGGCAGTACTTC. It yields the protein CASSAHPDRVGQYF. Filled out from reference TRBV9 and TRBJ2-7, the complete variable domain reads DSGVTQTPKHLITATGQRVTLRCSPRSGDLSVYWYQQSLDQGLQFLIQYYNGEERAKGNILERFSAQQFPDLHSELNLSSLELGDSALYFCASSAHPDRVGQYFGPGTRLTVT.